A single sample is the source of the 10 T cell receptor beta chains below, sequenced in a study of T cells in Graves' hyperthyroidism and ophthalmopathy. The investigators amplified TCR beta CDR3 regions from RNA transcripts. RT-PCR in the first round (using the HTBI primer set) targeted the TCR CDR3. TCRdb recomputed calls from the multiplex PCR reads with MiXCR, one row per CDR3 protein. The sample contains about 400,000 distinct CDR3 sequences, about 15% of which appear only once. Sample: blood. These receptors were obtained from a woman aged 18 to 35 with Graves' hyperthyroidism that later progressed to Graves' ophthalmopathy.

There are a few counts of this clonotype. This chain links TRBV28 with TRBJ1-6, with 11 bases identical to TRBD1. This CDR3 is 20 amino acids long. V shed 3 bases and J 5 bases; nucleotides not matched to a gene: 15. CDR1 is MDHEN and CDR2 is SYDVKM in the germline V gene. CDR3 region: CASSFPGTGGLSENNSPLHF. DNA of the CDR3: TGTGCCAGCAGTTTCCCTGGGACAGGGGGACTCTCAGAAAATAATTCACCCCTCCACTTT. The whole variable domain, remainder taken from reference TRBV28 and TRBJ1-6, is DVKVTQSSRYLVKRTGEKVFLECVQDMDHENMFWYRQDPGLGLRLIYFSYDVKMKEKGDIPEGYSVSREKKERFSLILESASTNQTSMYLCASSFPGTGGLSENNSPLHFGNGTRLTVT.

At least ten counts were recorded for this clonotype. The V gene is TRBV20-1, the J gene TRBJ2-3; no firm D call. The CDR3 spans 16 residues. Germline CDR1 DFQATT, CDR2 SNEGSKA (reference sequence). V was cut by 7 bases and J by 2 bases, with 22 bases left in between. The CDR3 loop is CSVHPSAVYLTDTQYF. The CDR3 nucleotides read TGCAGTGTCCATCCCTCGGCGGTATATCTCACAGATACGCAGTATTTT.

This clonotype was picked up a small number of times. The chain carries TRBV4-1 and TRBJ2-7, with D perhaps TRBD2 (6 bases). Germline values: CDR1 MGHRA, CDR2 YSYEKL. The CDR3 sequence is 15 residues long. Trimming took off 4 bases at V and 1 base at J, with 14 bases between the two ends. The CDR3 loop is CASSPRDSDSYEQYF. CDR3 DNA: TGCGCCAGCAGCCCCCGGGACTCAGATTCCTACGAGCAGTACTTC.

This clonotype was recorded many times. The genes are TRBV5-5 and TRBJ2-5; TRBD2 aligns across 15 bases. CDR1 is SGHKS and CDR2 is YYEKEE in the germline V gene (reference sequence). This CDR3 is built from 16 residues. J lost 5 bases, V lost 3 bases, and 5 bases had no gene match. CDR3 region: CASSSGLAGGTETQYF. CDR3 sequence (DNA): TGTGCCAGCAGCTCGGGACTAGCGGGAGGAACCGAGACCCAGTACTTC.

This clonotype was observed a few times. This chain joins TRBV20-1 and TRBJ2-1; maybe TRBD2 (6 bases). The length of the CDR3 is 16 residues. Trimming took 0 bases from V and 4 from J, leaving 16 bases between them. Germline CDR1 is DFQATT and CDR2 is SNEGSKA (reference sequence). The CDR3 spells CSARDRETTLYNEQFF. CDR3 sequence (DNA): TGCAGTGCTAGAGATCGGGAGACTACGCTTTACAATGAGCAGTTCTTC.

Ten or more counts support this clonotype. This chain joins TRBV20-1 and TRBJ2-1; D not resolved. The V gene lost 2 bases and the J gene lost 7 bases, with 3 bases spanning the gap. Germline-derived CDR1 and CDR2 are DFQATT and SNEGSKA (reference sequence). This CDR3 is 10 amino acids long. The CDR3 is CSARRNEQFF. The DNA of the CDR3 is TGCAGTGCTAGAAGGAATGAGCAGTTCTTC.

This clonotype was counted at least ten times. The gene calls are TRBV28 and TRBJ1-4; maybe TRBD1 (6 bases). The CDR3 loop spans 15 amino acids. CDR1 MDHEN and CDR2 SYDVKM come from the germline V gene. V dropped 2 bases and J dropped 8 bases, with 15 bases sitting between them. The CDR3 nucleotides read TGTGCCAGCAGTTTAGAACGGGGGCTGGGAGAAAAACTGTTTTTT. Translating gives CASSLERGLGEKLFF.

This rearrangement joins TRBV29-1 to TRBJ2-2, with no clear D. This CDR3 region has 11 residues. V lost 7 bases, J lost 6 bases, and 9 bases lay in between. CDR1 SQVTM and CDR2 ANQGSEA come from the germline V gene. The CDR3 reads CSAQVAGELFF. CDR3 sequence (DNA): TGCAGCGCCCAAGTAGCCGGGGAGCTGTTTTTT.

The chain uses TRBV4-2 and TRBJ2-5; D is possibly TRBD2 (6 bases). The CDR3 is 15 amino acids. Per the germline V gene, CDR1 is LGHNA and CDR2 is YNFKEQ. The V end was cut by 1 base, the J end by 4 bases, with 13 bases between. CDR3: CASSQVEGEGETQYF. As DNA, the CDR3 is TGTGCCAGCAGCCAAGTGGAGGGAGAGGGAGAGACCCAGTACTTC.

The V gene is TRBV4-3, the J gene TRBJ2-1, with D maybe TRBD2 (6 bases). CDR3 length: 17 residues. Germline V CDR1 and CDR2: LGHNA, YSLEER. Trimming took off 0 bases at V and 7 bases at J, with 19 bases between the two ends. The CDR3 here is CASSQDGNRDSMNEQFF. CDR3 coding DNA: TGCGCCAGCAGCCAAGATGGGAACCGGGACTCCATGAATGAGCAGTTCTTC.